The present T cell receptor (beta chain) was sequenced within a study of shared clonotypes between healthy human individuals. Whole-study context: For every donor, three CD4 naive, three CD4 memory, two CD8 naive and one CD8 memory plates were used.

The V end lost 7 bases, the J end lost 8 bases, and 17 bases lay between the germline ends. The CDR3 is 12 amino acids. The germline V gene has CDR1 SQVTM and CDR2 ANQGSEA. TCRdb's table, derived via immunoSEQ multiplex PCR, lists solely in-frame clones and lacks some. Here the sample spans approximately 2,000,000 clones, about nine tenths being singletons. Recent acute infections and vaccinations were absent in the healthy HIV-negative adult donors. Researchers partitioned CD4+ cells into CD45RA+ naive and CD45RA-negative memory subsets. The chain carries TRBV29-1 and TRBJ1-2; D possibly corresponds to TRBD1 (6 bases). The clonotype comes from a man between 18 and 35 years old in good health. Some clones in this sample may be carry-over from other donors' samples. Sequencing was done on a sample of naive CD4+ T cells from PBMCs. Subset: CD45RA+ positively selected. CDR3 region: CSGGAGVDGYTF. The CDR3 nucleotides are TGCAGCGGGGGGGCCGGGGTCGACGGCTACACCTTC. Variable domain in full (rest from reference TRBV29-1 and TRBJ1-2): SAVISQKPSRDICQRGTSLTIQCQVDSQVTMMFWYRQQPGQSLTLIATANQGSEATYESGFVIDKFPISRPNLTFSTLTVSNMSPEDSSIYLCSGGAGVDGYTFGSGTRLTVV.